Shown below are 18 T cell receptor beta chains from a single sample sequenced in a study of T cell clonality in common variable immunodeficiency (dated by TCRdb to 2013 to 2016). The library was obtained by the immunoSEQ multiplex PCR assay. TCRdb took this table from immuneACCESS and kept in-frame rearrangements with V and J called. Such tables lack part of the clones; where checked against another copy, unresolved V genes explain under half of the gap, and the rest is unexplained. In this sample the table shows about 41,000 clones, and no singletons are among them. The ten largest clones add up to 1.3% to 1.5% of the sample. Sequencing was performed on peripheral blood mononuclear cells. The receptors originated from a person between 18 and 70 years old in good health.

The sample holds many counts of this clone. The sequenced fragment ends 3 residues before the CDR3 boundary, so the rest is inferred from the germline J gene. The V and J genes are TRBV7-2 and TRBJ2-7, with TRBD2 matching 9 bases. CDR3 length: 15 residues. In germline, CDR1 is SGHTA, CDR2 FQGNSA. The junction had 8 bases not matched to a gene; V was cut back by 5 bases and J by 3 bases. The CDR3 loop reads CASSPVSGSLYEQYF. The part of the CDR3 DNA that was read is TGTGCCAGCAGCCCCGTTAGCGGGAGTCTCTACGAG.

This clone was counted many times. Read coverage stops 3 residues before the CDR3 terminus; the germline J gene supplies the remainder. The rearrangement links TRBV12-3 or TRBV12-4 to TRBJ2-3, with TRBD2 identical over 10 bases. The J segment lost 5 bases and the V segment lost 6 bases, leaving 8 bases of the junction unmatched. This CDR3 is 15 amino acids long. The sequenced part of the CDR3 DNA is TGTGCCAGCAGGCGCACTAGCGGGACTGGAGATACG. Its protein product is CASRRTSGTGDT. In full, the CDR3 is CASRRTSGTGDTQYF.

This clone was seen repeatedly, ten times or more. The read is 3 residues too short to cover the CDR3 end, so that end is filled in from the germline J gene. The chain has TRBV5-1 and TRBJ2-1; a possible D gene is TRBD2 (6 bases). This CDR3 has 18 amino acids. Germline values: CDR1 SGHRS, CDR2 YFSETQ. With 4 bases removed from V and 0 bases from J, the gap between germline ends came to 20 bases. The covered CDR3 bases are TGCGCCAGCAGCCCGCAGGCCCCCGGGACTTTCTCCTACAATGAG. Its translation: CASSPQAPGTFSYNE. The complete CDR3 sequence is CASSPQAPGTFSYNEQFF. Complete variable domain (other parts from reference TRBV5-1 and TRBJ2-1): KAGVTQTPRYLIKTRGQQVTLSCSPISGHRSVSWYQQTPGQGLQFLFEYFSETQRNKGNFPGRFSGRQFSNSRSEMNVSTLELGDSALYLCASSPQAPGTFSYNEQFFGPGTRLTVL.

This clone occurred many times. The read terminates 3 residues ahead of where the CDR3 ends, so the germline J gene completes it. The chain has TRBV2 and TRBJ2-6; 7 bases fit TRBD1. From germline, CDR1 is SNHLY and CDR2 FYNNEI. The CDR3 has 14 amino acids. Unmatched junction bases numbered 4, after V lost 7 bases and J lost 4 bases. The CDR3 bases that were read are TGTGCCAGCAAACAGGGGTCCGGGGCCAACGTC. Translation: CASKQGSGANV. In full, the CDR3 is CASKQGSGANVLTF.

This clone was found many times. One junction end does not reproduce the germline sequence, and a read error may be involved. CDR3 DNA (partial): TGCGCCAGCAGCCAAGACAAATACACCGGGGAG. This codes for CASSQDKYTGE. In full, the CDR3 reads CASSQDKYTGELFF. This rearrangement joins TRBV4-2 to TRBJ2-2; D ambiguous. Read data end 3 residues before the CDR3 end; the end is taken from the germline J gene. The CDR3 covers 14 residues. Germline CDR1 reads LGHNA; CDR2 reads YNFKEQ.

This clone occurred many times. Read coverage stops 3 residues before the CDR3 terminus; the germline J gene supplies the remainder. The J gene is TRBJ2-5, the V gene TRBV11-2; tentative D call: TRBD2 (6 bases). Germline V gene lookup returns CDR1 SGHAT and CDR2 FQNNGV. This CDR3 has 15 residues. V was shortened by 6 bases and J by 0 bases, with 14 bases between the two germline ends. The part of the CDR3 DNA that was read is TGTGCCAGCAGTTTTATGGCGGGATACCAAGAGACC. This translates into CASSFMAGYQET. The full CDR3 protein reads CASSFMAGYQETQYF.

This clone was observed a handful of times. The read comes to an end 3 residues before the CDR3 does, leaving the germline J gene to fill in the end. The chain uses TRBV19 and TRBJ1-5; D is undetermined. Germline V gene data show CDR1 as LNHDA and CDR2 as SQIVND (reference sequence). The CDR3 is 14 residues long. V shed 3 bases and J shed 7 bases, with 13 bases lying between them. This chain's CDR3 is CASSIEGSRQPQHF. The CDR3 bases that were read are TGTGCCAGTAGTATTGAGGGTTCGCGACAGCCC. The full variable domain, in which reference TRBV19 and TRBJ1-5 provide the parts outside the CDR3, is DGGITQSPKYLFRKEGQNVTLSCEQNLNHDAMYWYRQDPGQGLRLIYYSQIVNDFQKGDIAEGYSVSREKKESFPLTVTSAQKNPTAFYLCASSIEGSRQPQHFGDGTRLSIL.

This clone has a count of ten or more. The read stops 3 residues short of the end of the CDR3; the missing end is completed from the germline J gene. This chain links TRBV7-2 with TRBJ1-5; D possibly corresponds to TRBD1 (5 bases). Trimming pared 2 bases from V and 2 bases from J, leaving 7 bases between. The CDR3 is 14 residues long. CDR1 SGHTA and CDR2 FQGNSA come from the germline V gene. The CDR3 bases that were read are TGTGCCAGCAGCTTAAGGGGCGGCAATCAGCCC. Its translation is CASSLRGGNQP. The entire CDR3 sequence reads CASSLRGGNQPQHF.

This clone was seen at least ten times. Read data end 3 residues before the CDR3 end; the end is taken from the germline J gene. The chain links TRBV6-1 to TRBJ2-7, with D unresolved. V shed 2 bases and J shed 1 base, with 9 bases lying between them. The CDR3 length is 14 residues. Looked up from germline, CDR1 is MNHNS and CDR2 is SASEGT. CDR3 protein: CASSEMSGSYEQYF. The CDR3 DNA, read in part, is TGTGCCAGCAGTGAAATGTCCGGGTCCTACGAG.

This clone was observed many times. The read ends 3 residues early relative to the CDR3; the germline J gene fills the gap. The gene calls are TRBV7-6 and TRBJ1-1, with D possibly being TRBD1 (6 bases). The CDR3 runs 15 residues. Germline assignment: CDR1 SGHVS and CDR2 FNYEAQ. The V gene lost 6 bases and the J gene lost 4 bases, with 18 bases spanning the gap. Incomplete CDR3 DNA: TGTGCCAGCAGGTCGGACAGTTTACCGAGCACTGAA. Translated: CASRSDSLPSTE. The whole CDR3 protein reads CASRSDSLPSTEAFF.

Many counts were recorded for this clone. The CDR3 extends 3 residues past the end of the read, so its final part is completed from the germline J gene. V is TRBV20-1 and J is TRBJ2-3, with TRBD2 as a possible D gene (6 bases). Per germline, CDR1 DFQATT and CDR2 SNEGSKA (reference sequence). The V end was cut by 3 bases, the J end by 0 bases, with 19 bases between. The CDR3 is 17 residues long. CDR3 sequence: CSARDPERVASTDTQYF. The DNA read from the CDR3 is TGCAGTGCTAGGGACCCCGAGCGGGTCGCTAGCACAGATACG.

The sample holds many counts of this clone. With the read ending 3 residues before the CDR3 end, the germline J gene is used to fill in that end. The rearrangement uses TRBV7-6 and TRBJ2-2; D ambiguous. The CDR3 loop spans 13 amino acids. CDR1 is SGHVS and CDR2 is FNYEAQ in the germline V gene. V was trimmed by 5 bases and J by 2 bases, leaving 6 bases between them. The CDR3 bases that were read are TGTGCCAGCAGCCCACTCAACACCGGGGAG. The encoded protein is CASSPLNTGE. The entire CDR3 protein reads CASSPLNTGELFF.

This clone was detected ten times or more. Sequencing ends 3 residues short of the CDR3 end; the germline J gene provides the rest. This rearrangement joins TRBV4-1 to TRBJ1-4, with D hard to call. Germline V gene sequence: CDR1 MGHRA, CDR2 YSYEKL. There are 12 residues in the CDR3. Trimming shortened V by 5 bases and J by 7 bases, and 8 bases separated the two germline ends. This chain's CDR3 is CASSVRGEKLFF. Incomplete CDR3 DNA: TGCGCCAGCAGCGTGCGGGGTGAAAAA.

This clone showed up many times. Read sequence stops 3 residues before the CDR3 end, and the germline J gene provides the missing end. The gene calls are TRBV6-1 and TRBJ2-5, with a possible D match to TRBD1 (6 bases). V was shortened by 2 bases and J by 7 bases, with 8 bases between the two germline ends. CDR1 is MNHNS, CDR2 SASEGT, per germline. CDR3 size: 12 residues. The CDR3 is CASSELGGTQYF. Incomplete CDR3 DNA: TGTGCCAGCAGTGAACTAGGGGGGACC.

This clone was counted many times. Partial CDR3 DNA: TGTGCCAGCAGCTTGGGTTCGGGGGACCACAATGAG. Encoded protein: CASSLGSGDHNE. The entire CDR3 protein reads CASSLGSGDHNEQFF. This chain joins TRBV5-4 and TRBJ2-1, with a weak D call TRBD2 (6 bases). The read comes to an end 3 residues before the CDR3 does, leaving the germline J gene to fill in the end. This CDR3 is built from 15 residues. V lost 0 bases and J 5 bases, leaving 12 bases between the germline ends. Germline CDR1 SGHNT, CDR2 YYREEE (reference sequence).

This clone was recorded many times. CDR3 DNA (partial): TGCAGTGCCCACGGACTAGCGGGGTCCACCGGGGAG. Translated: CSAHGLAGSTGE. The full CDR3 protein reads CSAHGLAGSTGELFF. The rearrangement links TRBV20-1 to TRBJ2-2, with 12 bases lining up with TRBD2. The CDR3 end falls 3 residues outside the read, so it is completed with the germline J gene. CDR1 is DFQATT, CDR2 SNEGSKA, per germline (reference sequence). The V and J ends lost 6 bases and 4 bases, in that order; junction bases with no gene match: 6. CDR3 length: 15 residues.

In this sample, this clone turned up many times. The read falls 3 residues short of the CDR3 end, and the missing part is taken from the germline J gene. This chain uses TRBV3-1 (or the pseudogene TRBV3-2) with TRBJ2-3, with no clear D. The V gene's germline CDR1 is LGHDT and CDR2 YNNKEL (reference sequence). This CDR3 has 15 residues. Trimming left V 2 bases short and J 2 bases short, with 11 bases between. CDR3 DNA, as far as it was read: TGTGCCAGCAGCCAATATCCTAGTCCCACAGATACG. Encoded protein: CASSQYPSPTDT. The whole CDR3 sequence is CASSQYPSPTDTQYF.

This clone has ten or more counts. With the read ending 3 residues before the CDR3 end, the germline J gene is used to fill in that end. The chain recombines TRBV2 with TRBJ2-1, with a possible D match to TRBD1 (5 bases). V gave up 5 bases and J gave up 4 bases, with 12 bases separating them. Germline values: CDR1 SNHLY, CDR2 FYNNEI. This CDR3 has 14 amino acids. Here the CDR3 reads CASSRQTIYNEQFF. The covered CDR3 bases are TGTGCCAGCAGTCGACAGACGATTTACAATGAG.